The 11 T cell receptor beta chains below come from one sample, sequenced in a study of Ad26.COV2.S vaccination and SARS-CoV-2 variants. The method was immunoSEQ multiplex PCR; TCRdb's version includes in-frame clones alone and lacks a portion of them. This table has 100,000 or so clones, around three quarters appearing once. Sequences were derived from peripheral blood, sampled after recovery from COVID-19. These TCRs come from a human donor who had recovered from COVID-19.

This clone is termed medium-sized. V is TRBV20-1 and J is TRBJ1-1, with TRBD1 as a possible D gene (5 bases). The CDR3 length is 11 residues. Germline V gene sequence: CDR1 DFQATT, CDR2 SNEGSKA (reference sequence). Trimming removed 6 bases at V and 6 bases at J, with 11 bases between. This CDR3 is CSAEGWPEAFF. The DNA of the CDR3 is TGCAGTGCAGAGGGGTGGCCTGAAGCTTTCTTT.

The V gene is TRBV5-1, the J gene TRBJ2-6, with 8 bases identical to TRBD1. J was trimmed by 1 base and V by 1 base; bases with no gene match: 13. Germline loops: CDR1 SGHRS, CDR2 YFSETQ. The CDR3 is made up of 20 amino acids. Here the CDR3 reads CASSLNVVGQGTSGANVLTF. CDR3 in DNA: TGCGCCAGCAGCTTGAATGTCGTAGGACAGGGTACTTCTGGGGCCAACGTCCTGACTTTC.

The rearrangement joins TRBV9 to TRBJ1-2, with D uncertain. The CDR3 loop spans 16 amino acids. The V and J ends lost 0 bases and 8 bases respectively, with 20 bases between them. Germline V gene sequence: CDR1 SGDLS, CDR2 YYNGEE. Here the CDR3 reads CASSVGSATQARGYTF. As DNA, the CDR3 is TGTGCCAGCAGCGTAGGTTCGGCAACCCAGGCTCGGGGCTACACCTTC.

This chain links TRBV6-5 with TRBJ1-2, with D perhaps TRBD1 (6 bases). CDR1 is MNHEY, CDR2 SVGAGI, per germline. V was trimmed by 5 bases and J by 2 bases, leaving 9 bases between them. The CDR3 runs 13 residues. CDR3 protein: CASSTTGNYGYTF. The CDR3 DNA follows: TGTGCCAGCAGTACCACAGGGAACTATGGCTACACCTTC.

The chain uses TRBV6-5 and TRBJ2-7, with 12 bases aligning to TRBD2. The junction had 4 bases not matched to a gene; V was cut back by 4 bases and J by 3 bases. CDR1 and CDR2 (germline): MNHEY, SVGAGI. This CDR3 has 15 residues. This CDR3 reads CASSFQTSGGYEQYF. Here the CDR3 DNA reads TGTGCCAGCAGTTTCCAGACTAGCGGGGGCTACGAGCAGTACTTC.

The chain is built from TRBV7-9 and TRBJ2-7; no firm D call. V was shortened by 5 bases and J by 5 bases, with 4 bases between the two germline ends. This CDR3 is built from 10 residues. CDR1 is SEHNR and CDR2 is FQNEAQ in the germline V gene (reference sequence). CDR3 sequence reads: CASSRNEQYF. CDR3 DNA sequence: TGTGCCAGCAGCAGAAACGAGCAGTACTTC.

This chain joins TRBV7-6 and TRBJ1-3; D might be TRBD1 (6 bases). In germline, CDR1 is SGHVS, CDR2 FNYEAQ. The CDR3 is made up of 16 amino acids. Trimming stripped 0 bases from V and 2 bases from J, with 11 bases between. The CDR3 here is CASSLAAGATGNTIYF. DNA of the CDR3: TGTGCCAGCAGCTTAGCGGCAGGGGCTACTGGAAACACCATATATTTT. Drawing the rest from reference TRBV7-6 and TRBJ1-3, the complete variable domain is GAGVSQSPRYKVTKRGQDVALRCDPISGHVSLYWYRQALGQGPEFLTYFNYEAQQDKSGLPNDRFSAERPEGSISTLTIQRTEQRDSAMYRCASSLAAGATGNTIYFGEGSWLTVV.

The chain couples TRBV27 to TRBJ2-7; the D is unclear. The V end was cut by 3 bases, the J end by 2 bases, with 8 bases between. The CDR3 runs to 13 residues. Germline-derived CDR1 and CDR2 are MNHEY and SMNVEV (reference sequence). DNA of the CDR3: TGTGCCAGCAGTTTCCAATTTACCTACGAGCAGTACTTC. The encoded protein is CASSFQFTYEQYF.

The chain links TRBV6-5 to TRBJ2-1; TRBD2 aligns across 8 bases. The ends lost 2 bases at V and 9 bases at J; junction bases unmatched: 6. The CDR3 contains 14 residues. Germline CDR1 reads MNHEY; CDR2 reads SVGAGI. The CDR3 sequence: CASSYVAGGTEQFF. The DNA for the CDR3 is TGTGCCAGCAGTTACGTTGCGGGGGGTACTGAGCAGTTCTTC.

This chain connects TRBV18 to TRBJ1-5; D unresolved. The CDR3 runs 13 residues. Looked up from germline, CDR1 is KGHSH and CDR2 is LQKENI. Trimming removed 2 bases from V and 4 bases from J, with 6 bases in between. The CDR3 here is CASSPSGNQPQHF. DNA of the CDR3: TGTGCCAGCTCACCATCGGGGAATCAGCCCCAGCATTTT.

The gene calls are TRBV9 and TRBJ1-1, with D maybe TRBD1 (6 bases). The CDR3 totals 15 residues. Germline assignment: CDR1 SGDLS and CDR2 YYNGEE. The V end was cut by 1 base, the J end by 2 bases, with 12 bases between. The CDR3 DNA reads TGTGCCAGCAGCGTACTTGGACAGTCAAACACTGAAGCTTTCTTT. Protein sequence: CASSVLGQSNTEAFF.